The clone carrying this TCR beta chain appeared a few times. Its antigen is currently unknown. The J segment lost 7 bases and the V segment lost 4 bases, leaving 14 bases of the junction unmatched. Germline CDR1 is MGHRA and CDR2 is YSYEKL. The CDR3 extends over 17 amino acids. This sample stems from a study of beta chain features in type 1 diabetes. In the study overall: Healthy donors and patients showed comparable age, gender and cell yields. The number of sorted cells examined across all samples was roughly 100,000,000.

Study-wide findings and caveats: Among patients with Type 1 diabetes, TCRB CDR3s were moderately but significantly shorter in every one of the four CD4+ subsets.

Reverse transcription of all isolated RNA meant that expressed TCRB transcripts were sequenced. Here immunoSEQ multiplex PCR was the method, and the copy in TCRdb shows in-frame clones only, minus some. The sample includes 200,000 to 250,000 clones, roughly a tenth of them seen just once. The source of this sequence is a man aged 18 to 30 in good health. Sequenced: central memory CD4+ T cells from blood. The chain is built from TRBV4-1 and TRBJ2-2; 8 positions match TRBD2. CDR3 DNA sequence: TGCGCCAGCAGCCCGGGGGTAGCGGGGTTTCAGGGCGGGGAGCTGTTTTTT. Amino acids: CASSPGVAGFQGGELFF.